Listed here are 11 T cell receptor beta chains from one sample, sequenced in a study of blood T cell repertoires in COVID-19. Sequencing was performed with immunoSEQ multiplex PCR; in TCRdb, only in-frame clones are kept and a portion is missing. This sample yields over 60,000 clones, of which roughly 89% are seen a single time; about 4.9% belongs to the top ten. Source material: peripheral blood. These TCRs come from a man aged 50-60 years with acute or convalescent COVID-19.

CDR3 DNA: TGTGCCAGCAGTTTCAGAAATAATTCACCCCTCCACTTT. Translating gives CASSFRNNSPLHF. The chain joins TRBV27 to TRBJ1-6; D is ambiguous. Germline lookup yields CDR1 MNHEY and CDR2 SMNVEV (reference sequence). The CDR3 runs 13 residues. V lost 3 bases to trimming and J lost 5 bases, with 5 bases between them.

This rearrangement joins TRBV4-1 to TRBJ1-4; no firm D call. Germline loops: CDR1 MGHRA, CDR2 YSYEKL. Trimming cost V 2 bases and J 5 bases, with 6 bases left between them. The CDR3 has 13 residues. The CDR3: CASSQWRNEKLFF. DNA of the CDR3: TGCGCCAGCAGCCAATGGAGGAATGAAAAACTGTTTTTT.

The chain is built from TRBV30 and TRBJ1-5; D perhaps matches TRBD1 (5 bases). The germline gives CDR1 GTSNPN, CDR2 SVGIG (reference sequence). Trimming took off 3 bases at V and 2 bases at J, with 11 bases between the two ends. This CDR3 spans 14 amino acids. The CDR3 sequence: CAWSRDAGNQPQHF. CDR3 DNA sequence: TGTGCCTGGAGCAGGGATGCGGGCAATCAGCCCCAGCATTTT.

The chain has TRBV6-4 and TRBJ2-2; D is possibly TRBD1 (6 bases). The germline V gene has CDR1 MRHNA and CDR2 SNTAGT. There are 14 residues in the CDR3. Trimming shortened V by 3 bases and J by 6 bases, and 11 bases separated the two germline ends. The CDR3 spells CASSEVQGSGELFF. CDR3 in DNA: TGTGCCAGCAGTGAGGTCCAGGGGTCCGGGGAGCTGTTTTTT.

The chain combines TRBV7-9 with TRBJ1-4; a possible D gene is TRBD1 (5 bases). Trimming took off 1 base at V and 8 bases at J, with 11 bases between the two ends. This CDR3 is 14 amino acids long. The germline V gene has CDR1 SEHNR and CDR2 FQNEAQ (reference sequence). For the CDR3, the DNA is TGTGCCAGCAGCTTAGGGGGCAGAGTGGAAAAACTGTTTTTT. Amino acids: CASSLGGRVEKLFF.

This chain uses TRBV5-1 with TRBJ2-1; TRBD1 matches 9 bases. Unmatched junction bases numbered 5, after V lost 3 bases and J lost 4 bases. The germline gives CDR1 SGHRS, CDR2 YFSETQ. The CDR3 contains 15 residues. The CDR3 sequence: CASSSTGGAYNEQFF. In DNA, the CDR3 is TGCGCCAGCAGCTCCACAGGGGGCGCTTACAATGAGCAGTTCTTC.

The sample holds a few counts of this clone. The chain combines TRBV29-1 with TRBJ1-1; D gene ambiguous. CDR1 and CDR2 from the germline V gene are SQVTM and ANQGSEA. The CDR3 extends over 12 amino acids. V lost 5 bases to trimming and J lost 4 bases, with 11 bases between them. The CDR3 DNA reads as TGCAGCGTTTTAGGCCGGGGCACTGAAGCTTTCTTT. It translates to CSVLGRGTEAFF.

The chain has TRBV6-6 and TRBJ1-3; 9 bases align to TRBD1. V was pared by 5 bases and J by 2 bases, with 10 bases of the junction left unmatched. The CDR3 consists of 17 residues. Germline CDR1 MNHNY, CDR2 SVGAGI (reference sequence). The CDR3 nucleotides read TGTGCCAGCAGTCGTGTTGGACAGGGGAACGCTGGAAACACCATATATTTT. Its translation: CASSRVGQGNAGNTIYF.

The chain joins TRBV7-6 to TRBJ2-7; 10 bases map to TRBD2. From germline, CDR1 is SGHVS and CDR2 FNYEAQ. The CDR3 has 16 amino acids. V lost 3 bases to trimming and J lost 6 bases; unmatched junction nucleotides: 11. The CDR3 DNA sequence: TGTGCCAGCAGCTTGTCTAGCGGGAGATCTGTAGGCGAGCAGTACTTC. As protein: CASSLSSGRSVGEQYF.

The chain combines TRBV3-1 (or the pseudogene TRBV3-2) with TRBJ2-7, with TRBD1 matching 10 bases. The CDR3 has 14 amino acids. Germline V gene data show CDR1 as LGHDT and CDR2 as YNNKEL (reference sequence). Trimming at V came to 5 bases and at J to 6 bases, leaving 7 bases not matched to a gene. CDR3 amino acids: CASSMRQGAGEQYF. For the CDR3, the DNA is TGTGCCAGCAGCATGAGACAGGGGGCCGGCGAGCAGTACTTC.

The chain is built from TRBV23-1 and TRBJ2-5; 8 positions match TRBD1. TRBV23-1 qualifies as an ORF whose function is uncertain. The CDR3 runs to 16 residues. Trimming cost V 9 bases and J 2 bases; bases outside gene matches: 14. CDR3 coding DNA: TGCGCCAGATGTAGGTGGGACAGGTGTAATCAAGAGACCCAGTACTTC. It encodes CARCRWDRCNQETQYF.